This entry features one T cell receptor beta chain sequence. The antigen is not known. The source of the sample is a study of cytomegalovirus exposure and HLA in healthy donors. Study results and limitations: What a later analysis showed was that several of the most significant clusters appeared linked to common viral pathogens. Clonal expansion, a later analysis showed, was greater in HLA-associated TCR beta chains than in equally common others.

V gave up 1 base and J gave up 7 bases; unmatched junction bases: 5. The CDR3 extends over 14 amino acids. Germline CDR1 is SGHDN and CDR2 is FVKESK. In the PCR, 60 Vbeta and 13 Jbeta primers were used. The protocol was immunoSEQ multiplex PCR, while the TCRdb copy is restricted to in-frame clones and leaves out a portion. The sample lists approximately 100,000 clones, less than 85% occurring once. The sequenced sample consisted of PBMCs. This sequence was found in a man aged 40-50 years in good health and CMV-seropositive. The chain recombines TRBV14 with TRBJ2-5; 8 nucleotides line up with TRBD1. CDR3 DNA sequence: TGTGCCAGCAGCCAAGCAGGGGGCCCTGCGACCCAGTACTTC. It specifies CASSQAGGPATQYF.